This passage covers 17 T cell receptor beta chains from one sample sequenced in a study of control samples from healthy donors and cancer patients. TCRdb's copy holds only in-frame clones and misses some; the assay was immunoSEQ multiplex PCR. This sample yields 150,000 or so clones, of which roughly 93% are seen a single time; approximately 5.7% belongs to the top ten. The sequenced sample consisted of blood. The source of these receptors is a man younger than 30 in good health.

J is TRBJ1-1 and V is TRBV7-2; D gene ambiguous. CDR1 SGHTA and CDR2 FQGNSA come from the germline V gene. The CDR3 has 11 amino acids. Trimming cost V 5 bases and J 11 bases, with 12 bases left between them. The CDR3 DNA follows: TGTGCCAGCAGCGGTGCGAGGTACGCTTTCTTT. This codes for CASSGARYAFF.

Worth noting for this clone: One end of the junction is discordant with germline, which a read error may explain. The rearrangement links TRBV7-7 to TRBJ2-5; TRBD2 might be the D (6 bases). The CDR3 has 12 amino acids. The germline V gene encodes CDR1 SSHAT and CDR2 FNYEAQ (reference sequence). CDR3: CASSLAGGTQYF. Here the CDR3 DNA reads TGTGCTAGCAGCTTAGCCGGGGGGACCCAGTACTTC.

The chain carries TRBV6-5 and TRBJ2-1; D is undetermined. Per the germline V gene, CDR1 is MNHEY and CDR2 is SVGAGI. The CDR3 length is 15 residues. V was cut by 2 bases and J by 3 bases, with 11 bases left in between. In DNA form, the CDR3 reads TGTGCCAGCAGTTACGACTTAGGAAACTACAATGAGCAGTTCTTC. Translating it yields CASSYDLGNYNEQFF.

This chain links TRBV27 with TRBJ1-1; possible D gene TRBD1, 6 bases. CDR3 size: 15 residues. Trimming took off 4 bases at V and 6 bases at J, with 18 bases between the two ends. From germline, CDR1 is MNHEY and CDR2 SMNVEV (reference sequence). CDR3: CASSSPFSGAAEAFF. As DNA, the CDR3 is TGTGCCAGCAGTTCCCCCTTTTCAGGGGCAGCTGAAGCTTTCTTT.

Regarding this clone: Germline is not matched at one junction end, which may reflect a read error. This chain links TRBV7-7 with TRBJ2-1; D unclear. CDR1 and CDR2 from the germline V gene are SSHAT and FNYEAQ (reference sequence). CDR3 length: 13 residues. The CDR3 is CASSLRPDNEQFF. The DNA of the CDR3 is TGTGCTAGCAGCCTGCGGCCAGACAATGAGCAGTTCTTC.

This rearrangement joins TRBV28 to TRBJ1-5, with a weak D call TRBD1 (5 bases). CDR3 size: 15 residues. V was clipped by 3 bases and J by 6 bases, with 15 bases between them. Germline CDR1 is MDHEN and CDR2 is SYDVKM. The CDR3, as DNA: TGTGCCAGCAGTTTGATGGGCCCTGGGGGTCAGCCCCAGCATTTT. Its protein is CASSLMGPGGQPQHF.

V usage is TRBV5-5 and J usage is TRBJ1-5; D might be TRBD1 (6 bases). V lost 4 bases, J lost 5 bases, and 16 bases lay in between. The CDR3 length is 15 residues. The germline V gene has CDR1 SGHKS and CDR2 YYEKEE (reference sequence). CDR3 nucleotides: TGTGCCAGCAGCCCGGCAGGGGCTAGGGATCAGCCCCAGCATTTT. Amino acids: CASSPAGARDQPQHF.

The chain couples TRBV3-1 (or the pseudogene TRBV3-2) to TRBJ1-2; D is ambiguous. V lost 3 bases, J lost 8 bases, and 7 bases lay in between. In germline, CDR1 is LGHDT, CDR2 YNNKEL (reference sequence). The CDR3 consists of 11 residues. This chain's CDR3 is CASSHRGGYTF. The CDR3 nucleotides read TGTGCCAGCAGCCACCGAGGGGGCTACACCTTC.

The V and J genes are TRBV30 and TRBJ1-3, with no clear D. The V gene lost 0 bases and the J gene lost 4 bases, with 13 bases spanning the gap. This CDR3 region has 15 residues. Germline lookup yields CDR1 GTSNPN and CDR2 SVGIG (reference sequence). The CDR3 sequence: CAWSVHAAGGNTIYF. CDR3 bases: TGTGCCTGGAGTGTACACGCCGCGGGGGGAAACACCATATATTTT.

The chain employs TRBV7-9 and TRBJ2-3, with TRBD1 matching over 7 bases. Germline V gene sequence: CDR1 SEHNR, CDR2 FQNEAQ (reference sequence). CDR3 length equals 17 residues. V lost 5 bases and J lost 2; bases outside the gene matches: 13. In DNA form, the CDR3 reads TGTGCCAGCAGCGTAAACAGGGGAAGAGAGTTCACAGATACGCAGTATTTT. It encodes CASSVNRGREFTDTQYF.

The V gene is TRBV20-1, the J gene TRBJ1-1, with D perhaps matching TRBD1 (5 bases). CDR3 length equals 13 residues. Trimming left V 3 bases short and J 5 bases short, with 13 bases between. CDR1 is DFQATT, CDR2 SNEGSKA, per germline (reference sequence). The CDR3 loop is CSASEGFGTEAFF. The CDR3 DNA reads as TGCAGTGCTAGTGAGGGGTTCGGGACTGAAGCTTTCTTT.

V and J are TRBV30 and TRBJ2-6, with D perhaps assigned TRBD1 or TRBD2 (5 bases each). Trimming cost V 0 bases and J 0 bases, with 15 bases left between them. Germline CDR1 and CDR2: GTSNPN and SVGIG (reference sequence). The CDR3 sequence is 18 residues long. CDR3 region: CAWSVLGPSSSGANVLTF. The DNA for the CDR3 is TGTGCCTGGAGTGTTCTGGGACCGTCTTCCTCTGGGGCCAACGTCCTGACTTTC. The full variable domain, completed using reference TRBV30 and TRBJ2-6, is SQTIHQWPATLVQPVGSPLSLECTVEGTSNPNLYWYRQAAGRGLQLLFYSVGIGQISSEVPQNLSASRPQDRQFILSSKKLLLSDSGFYLCAWSVLGPSSSGANVLTFGAGSRLTVL.

The V and J genes are TRBV13 and TRBJ2-7; 12 bases are a match to TRBD1. CDR3 size: 16 residues. Losses at the gene ends were 1 base for V and 3 bases for J; bases not matched to a gene: 4. CDR1 is PRHDT, CDR2 FYEKMQ, per germline (reference sequence). CDR3 region: CASSLEGTGGVYEQYF. DNA of the CDR3: TGTGCCAGCAGCTTAGAAGGGACAGGGGGCGTCTACGAGCAGTACTTC.

This chain connects TRBV5-6 to TRBJ1-1, with D possibly TRBD1 on 5 matching bases. Trimming stripped 4 bases from V and 2 bases from J, with 15 bases between. The CDR3 loop spans 15 amino acids. Germline V CDR1 and CDR2: SGHDT, YYEEEE. CDR3 coding DNA: TGTGCCAGCAGCGGATTACGGGGGAAAAACACTGAAGCTTTCTTT. Translated, it gives CASSGLRGKNTEAFF.

The J gene is TRBJ1-1, the V gene TRBV7-9; TRBD1 agrees at 7 bases. CDR1 SEHNR and CDR2 FQNEAQ come from the germline V gene (reference sequence). This CDR3 is 13 amino acids long. V was clipped by 10 bases and J by 1 base; unmatched bases: 6. The CDR3 protein is CATMRQGNTEAFF. In DNA, the CDR3 is TGTGCCACCATGAGACAGGGGAACACTGAAGCTTTCTTT.

This clone was observed once. The CDR3 protein is CAWRLREDLTGELFF. CDR3 in DNA: TGTGCCTGGAGGTTACGGGAGGACTTGACCGGGGAGCTGTTTTTT. The V and J genes are TRBV30 and TRBJ2-2; 7 bases line up with TRBD2. This CDR3 comprises 15 residues. J lost 5 bases, V lost 3 bases, and 9 bases had no gene match. The V gene's germline CDR1 is GTSNPN and CDR2 SVGIG (reference sequence).

The J gene is TRBJ1-1, the V gene TRBV6-5; D may be TRBD1 (5 bases). In germline, CDR1 is MNHEY, CDR2 SVGAGI. The CDR3 length is 13 residues. Trimming shortened V by 6 bases and J by 4 bases, and 12 bases separated the two germline ends. The CDR3 DNA is TGTGCCAGCAGCCGATGGGGGTCCACTGAAGCTTTCTTT. This gives the protein CASSRWGSTEAFF.